The 12 T cell receptor beta chains below all came from one sample that was sequenced in a study of cytomegalovirus exposure and HLA in healthy donors. 60 Vbeta and 13 Jbeta primers were used in PCR. Assay: immunoSEQ multiplex PCR; the TCRdb copy retains only in-frame clones and omits some. The table records some 160,000 clones, 60% to 80% of them present only once. The sequenced sample consisted of PBMCs. These receptors originate from a male donor in good health and CMV-seronegative.

This chain connects TRBV10-2 to TRBJ1-1, with 8 bases identical to TRBD1. The CDR3 has 15 amino acids. Looked up from germline, CDR1 is WSHSY and CDR2 is SAAADI. Losses at the gene ends were 5 bases for V and 0 bases for J; bases not matched to a gene: 5. The CDR3 reads CASSRQGRLNTEAFF. In DNA, the CDR3 is TGCGCCAGCAGTCGACAGGGGCGGTTGAACACTGAAGCTTTCTTT.

The chain combines TRBV5-1 with TRBJ1-1, with 10 nucleotides matching TRBD1. CDR1 is SGHRS, CDR2 YFSETQ, per germline. V was pared by 4 bases and J by 0 bases, with 9 bases of the junction left unmatched. This CDR3 region has 17 residues. This chain's CDR3 is CASSPLGQGFMNTEAFF. The CDR3 DNA sequence: TGCGCCAGCAGCCCCCTGGGACAGGGGTTTATGAACACTGAAGCTTTCTTT.

The V and J genes are TRBV5-1 and TRBJ2-2; unclear D gene. The V and J ends lost 2 bases and 8 bases respectively, with 7 bases between them. CDR1 is SGHRS, CDR2 YFSETQ, per germline. The CDR3 spans 12 residues. This CDR3 reads CASSFYGGELFF. DNA of the CDR3: TGCGCCAGCAGCTTCTATGGTGGGGAGCTGTTTTTT. Full variable domain (remainder filled in from reference TRBV5-1 and TRBJ2-2): KAGVTQTPRYLIKTRGQQVTLSCSPISGHRSVSWYQQTPGQGLQFLFEYFSETQRNKGNFPGRFSGRQFSNSRSEMNVSTLELGDSALYLCASSFYGGELFFGEGSRLTVL.

In its sample, this clone was seen once. The chain has TRBV15 and TRBJ2-7; the D gene is possibly TRBD1 (6 bases). This CDR3 spans 15 amino acids. V was pared by 0 bases and J by 3 bases, with 12 bases between. Germline V gene sequence: CDR1 LNHNV, CDR2 YYDKDF (reference sequence). The CDR3 sequence: CATSRDPDSHYEQYF. The CDR3 DNA is TGTGCCACCAGCAGAGATCCGGACAGCCACTACGAGCAGTACTTC. The whole variable domain, filled in from reference TRBV15 and TRBJ2-7, reads DAMVIQNPRYQVTQFGKPVTLSCSQTLNHNVMYWYQQKSSQAPKLLFHYYDKDFNNEADTPDNFQSRRPNTSFCFLDIRSPGLGDTAMYLCATSRDPDSHYEQYFGPGTRLTVT.

This clone was counted only a few times. This sequence joins TRBV30 and TRBJ2-7; D is unclear. V lost 5 bases and J lost 13, with 15 bases in between. The germline CDR1 and CDR2 sequences are GTSNPN and SVGIG (reference sequence). The CDR3 is 10 amino acids. CDR3 protein: CAWGLTPIYF. In DNA form, the CDR3 reads TGTGCCTGGGGATTGACACCTATCTACTTC.

This clone has just a few counts. V is TRBV7-2 and J is TRBJ1-3; TRBD1 aligns across 10 bases. Trimming took 2 bases from V and 7 from J; bases not matched to a gene: 2. This CDR3 region has 14 residues. Germline loops: CDR1 SGHTA, CDR2 FQGNSA. This chain's CDR3 is CASSLRQGANTIYF. The CDR3 nucleotides are TGTGCCAGCAGCTTAAGACAGGGGGCGAACACCATATATTTT.

The CDR3 is CASSPPQGNEQYF. CDR3 sequence (DNA): TGTGCCAGCAGCCCACCCCAGGGTAACGAGCAGTACTTC. The rearrangement links TRBV4-2 to TRBJ2-7; D is possibly TRBD1 (5 bases). Looked up from germline, CDR1 is LGHNA and CDR2 is YNFKEQ. This CDR3 region has 13 residues. The V end was cut by 4 bases, the J end by 5 bases, with 12 bases between.

The chain recombines TRBV4-2 with TRBJ2-7, with a tentative D call TRBD2 (5 bases). V was trimmed by 0 bases and J by 3 bases, leaving 12 bases between them. CDR3 length: 15 amino acids. CDR1 LGHNA and CDR2 YNFKEQ come from the germline V gene. The CDR3 DNA sequence: TGTGCCAGCAGCCAAGATGCGGGTAGGGACTACGAGCAGTACTTC. It specifies CASSQDAGRDYEQYF.

J is TRBJ2-7 and V is TRBV5-1; 10 nucleotides align to TRBD2. The CDR3 loop spans 15 amino acids. Per germline, CDR1 SGHRS and CDR2 YFSETQ. Trimming at V came to 0 bases and at J to 2 bases, leaving 2 bases not matched to a gene. The chain's CDR3 is CASSLDSGGTYEQYF. In DNA form, the CDR3 reads TGCGCCAGCAGCTTGGATAGCGGGGGGACCTACGAGCAGTACTTC. Filled out from reference TRBV5-1 and TRBJ2-7, the complete variable domain reads KAGVTQTPRYLIKTRGQQVTLSCSPISGHRSVSWYQQTPGQGLQFLFEYFSETQRNKGNFPGRFSGRQFSNSRSEMNVSTLELGDSALYLCASSLDSGGTYEQYFGPGTRLTVT.

This chain links TRBV6-5 with TRBJ1-5, with D maybe TRBD1 (5 bases). The CDR3 covers 14 residues. CDR1 MNHEY and CDR2 SVGAGI come from the germline V gene. V was shortened by 0 bases and J by 4 bases, with 7 bases between the two germline ends. The CDR3 DNA follows: TGTGCCAGCAGTTACTCGAAGGGGAATCAGCCCCAGCATTTT. It encodes CASSYSKGNQPQHF.

V is TRBV14 and J is TRBJ2-7, with TRBD2 matching over 11 bases. This CDR3 region has 13 residues. The V and J ends lost 2 bases and 13 bases, in that order; junction bases with no gene match: 7. Germline-derived CDR1 and CDR2 are SGHDN and FVKESK. DNA for the CDR3: TGTGCCAGCAGCCAAACGACTAGCGGGAAATCATACTTC. It specifies CASSQTTSGKSYF.

The chain has TRBV9 and TRBJ2-3; TRBD2 matches 9 bases. The trim removed 4 bases at V and 6 bases at J, leaving 9 bases unmatched. CDR1 and CDR2 from the germline V gene are SGDLS and YYNGEE. This CDR3 region has 15 residues. The CDR3 DNA reads as TGTGCCAGCAGCTTTAGCGGGAGTAACTCTGATACGCAGTATTTT. Translating it yields CASSFSGSNSDTQYF.